The 2 T cell receptor beta chains given below trace back to one sample, sequenced in a study of cytomegalovirus exposure and HLA in healthy donors. PCR amplification relied on 60 Vbeta primers (plus 13 Jbeta primers). Assay used: immunoSEQ multiplex PCR; TCRdb lists only in-frame clones, some missing. This sample lists 95,000 to 150,000 clones; its ten largest clones have 2.5% to 3%. Sequencing used PBMCs. These receptors originate from a man aged 25 to 40 in good health and CMV-seronegative.

This chain uses TRBV28 with TRBJ1-2; D unresolved. Between the trimmed V and J ends, which lost 6 bases and 0 bases, there was a span of 14 bases. The CDR3 loop spans 15 amino acids. Germline V gene data show CDR1 as MDHEN and CDR2 as SYDVKM. CDR3 bases: TGTGCCAGCAGCCCTATTGGTCCCTCTAACTATGGCTACACCTTC. It yields the protein CASSPIGPSNYGYTF.

The gene calls are TRBV11-2 and TRBJ1-2, with 8 bases lining up with TRBD1. The length of the CDR3 is 15 residues. The V segment lost 5 bases and the J segment 5 bases; nucleotides outside the gene matches: 10. Germline CDR1 and CDR2: SGHAT and FQNNGV. The CDR3 sequence: CASSPGPDRVYGYTF. CDR3 in DNA: TGTGCCAGCAGCCCAGGGCCGGACAGGGTTTATGGCTACACCTTC.